This T cell receptor (beta chain) was observed in a study of metastatic and nonmetastatic thyroid tumors. Before thyroid surgery, none of the patients had received any treatment. The CDR3 is 17 amino acids. Germline V gene data show CDR1 as SGHVS and CDR2 as FQNEAQ. V lost 4 bases to trimming and J lost 3 bases, with 22 bases between them. TCRdb reprocessed the PCR reads using MiXCR. The table includes about 38,000 clones, more than 45% detected once. Sample: tumor tissue. This clonotype was sampled from a male donor with papillary thyroid cancer or a benign thyroid nodule (not recorded which). Some clones in this sample may be carry-over from other donors' samples. This sequence joins TRBV7-8 and TRBJ2-7; the D is unclear. The CDR3: CASSSVGWADENYEQYF. For the CDR3, the DNA is TGTGCCAGCAGCTCTGTAGGGTGGGCAGACGAGAACTACGAGCAGTACTTC.